The 15 T cell receptor beta chains reported below all come from one sample, sequenced in a study of blood T cell repertoires in COVID-19. Measured with immunoSEQ multiplex PCR; TCRdb has only the in-frame clones, and not every one. The table records about 59,000 clones, almost 80% of them present only once. The sample comprised peripheral blood. These receptors originate from a man between 60 and 75 years old with acute or convalescent COVID-19.

This clone was seen a few times. The chain combines TRBV15 with TRBJ2-5, with 7 bases identical to TRBD1. Germline V CDR1 and CDR2: LNHNV, YYDKDF (reference sequence). The V gene end was trimmed by 0 bases and the J gene end by 5 bases; junction bases not matched to a gene: 6. This CDR3 has 15 residues. CDR3 region: CATSRDWTGVETQYF. The CDR3 coding sequence is TGTGCCACCAGCAGAGATTGGACAGGTGTGGAGACCCAGTACTTC.

With respect to this clone: One junction end does not reproduce the germline sequence, and a read error may be involved. J is TRBJ2-1 and V is TRBV5-6, with 10 bases that match TRBD2. This CDR3 has 12 residues. The V gene's germline CDR1 is SGHDT and CDR2 YYEEEE. The chain's CDR3 is CASSLRAGGWIF. DNA for the CDR3: TGTGCCAGCAGCTTGCGAGCGGGGGGGTGGATCTTC.

The V call is TRBV6-5, the J call TRBJ1-1, with a possible D match to TRBD1 (5 bases). The CDR3 length is 15 residues. Deletions cut 7 bases from V and 1 base from J, with 16 bases between. In germline, CDR1 is MNHEY, CDR2 SVGAGI. CDR3 nucleotides: TGTGCCAGCAACGGGGGGGAGGCGGGGAACACTGAAGCTTTCTTT. This translates into CASNGGEAGNTEAFF.

The chain carries TRBV7-8 and TRBJ2-7, with a tentative D call TRBD2 (5 bases). This CDR3 has 14 amino acids. Germline V gene data show CDR1 as SGHVS and CDR2 as FQNEAQ. V gave up 1 base and J gave up 5 bases, with 12 bases separating them. The CDR3 region has the DNA TGTGCCAGCAGCTTAGAGCCCCAGAGGGACGAGCAGTACTTC. Protein product: CASSLEPQRDEQYF. Filled out from reference TRBV7-8 and TRBJ2-7, the complete variable domain reads GAGVSQSPRYKVAKRGQDVALRCDPISGHVSLFWYQQALGQGPEFLTYFQNEAQLDKSGLPSDRFFAERPEGSVSTLKIQRTQQEDSAVYLCASSLEPQRDEQYFGPGTRLTVT.

The V gene is TRBV7-9, the J gene TRBJ1-5; D not certain. CDR3 length: 12 residues. Germline V gene sequence: CDR1 SEHNR, CDR2 FQNEAQ (reference sequence). Trimming left V 2 bases short and J 8 bases short, with 7 bases between. In DNA form, the CDR3 reads TGTGCCAGCAGCTTATTCTCTGAGCCCCAGCATTTT. Translation: CASSLFSEPQHF.

The chain joins TRBV10-3 to TRBJ1-1, with 9 bases that match TRBD1. Germline assignment: CDR1 ENHRY and CDR2 SYGVKD. Trimming removed 7 bases from V and 3 bases from J; junction bases left unmatched: 9. This CDR3 has 15 residues. The CDR3 is CAINKMTGGDTEAFF. As DNA, the CDR3 is TGTGCCATCAACAAAATGACAGGGGGGGACACTGAAGCTTTCTTT.

The chain joins TRBV12-5 to TRBJ1-1; D is unresolved. Germline assignment: CDR1 LGHNT and CDR2 FRNRAP. This CDR3 comprises 13 residues. V gave up 6 bases and J gave up 0 bases, with 8 bases separating them. CDR3 residues: CASGLELNTEAFF. The CDR3 nucleotides are TGTGCTAGTGGCCTTGAGTTGAACACTGAAGCTTTCTTT.

The rearrangement uses TRBV6-5 and TRBJ1-5, with D possibly TRBD1 on 5 matching bases. This CDR3 contains 15 residues. From germline, CDR1 is MNHEY and CDR2 SVGAGI. Trimming left V 8 bases short and J 4 bases short, with 18 bases between. DNA of the CDR3: TGTGCCAGCGAGTCAAAGGAGGGACGTAATCAGCCCCAGCATTTT. This sequence encodes CASESKEGRNQPQHF.

This clone was seen just once. CDR3 in DNA: TGTGCCAGCAGCTTATTCGACAGGGGATTTGGCACTGAAGCTTTCTTT. Encoded protein: CASSLFDRGFGTEAFF. The chain joins TRBV5-5 to TRBJ1-1; 8 bases match TRBD1. The length of the CDR3 is 16 residues. V trimming: 2 bases; J trimming: 4 bases; junction bases outside the gene matches: 10. In germline, CDR1 is SGHKS, CDR2 YYEKEE (reference sequence).

Only one count was recorded for this clone. V gene TRBV7-3 combines with J gene TRBJ2-7; 8 positions agree with TRBD2. Germline CDR1 reads SGHTA; CDR2 reads FQGTGA. Unmatched junction bases numbered 7, after V lost 2 bases and J lost 4 bases. This CDR3 comprises 15 residues. CDR3 bases: TGTGCCAGCAGCTTAGCGGGGGGACTTACGTACGAGCAGTACTTC. It translates to CASSLAGGLTYEQYF.

The rearrangement joins TRBV5-5 to TRBJ2-2, with TRBD2 identical over 15 bases. The CDR3 covers 17 residues. V trimming: 4 bases; J trimming: 5 bases; junction bases outside the gene matches: 6. Germline V gene sequence: CDR1 SGHKS, CDR2 YYEKEE (reference sequence). CDR3 in amino acids: CASSPGLAGGRTGELFF. The CDR3 DNA follows: TGTGCCAGCAGCCCGGGACTAGCGGGGGGCAGAACCGGGGAGCTGTTTTTT.

The genes are TRBV11-2 and TRBJ1-1; tentative D call: TRBD1 (6 bases). CDR1 and CDR2 (germline): SGHAT, FQNNGV. The CDR3 covers 13 residues. V lost 5 bases to trimming and J lost 2 bases, with 9 bases between them. The DNA of the CDR3 is TGTGCCAGCAGCCCAGGGACAAACACTGAAGCTTTCTTT. The encoded protein is CASSPGTNTEAFF.

The chain carries TRBV24-1 and TRBJ2-3, with TRBD2 matching over 8 bases. The CDR3 totals 16 residues. The germline V gene encodes CDR1 KGHDR and CDR2 SFDVKD. The trim removed 6 bases at V and 2 bases at J, leaving 9 bases unmatched. The CDR3 loop reads CATSSPLAGTTDTQYF. In DNA, the CDR3 is TGTGCCACCAGTTCCCCCTTAGCGGGGACCACAGATACGCAGTATTTT.

The J gene is TRBJ1-2, the V gene TRBV4-2; TRBD1 matches at 10 bases. The CDR3 loop spans 15 amino acids. The V and J ends lost 6 bases and 8 bases, in that order; junction bases with no gene match: 12. The germline CDR1 and CDR2 sequences are LGHNA and YNFKEQ. As DNA, the CDR3 is TGTGCCAGCAGTCATAGGGATGGGACAGGGGACGGCTACACCTTC. This codes for CASSHRDGTGDGYTF.

The chain couples TRBV5-1 to TRBJ2-2; TRBD2 matches at 11 bases. V was clipped by 1 base and J by 3 bases; unmatched bases: 8. The CDR3 has 18 amino acids. The V gene's germline CDR1 is SGHRS and CDR2 YFSETQ. The CDR3 bases are TGCGCCAGCAGCTTGTTGCTAGCGGGGGGATTGGACACCGGGGAGCTGTTTTTT. Encoded protein: CASSLLLAGGLDTGELFF. The full variable domain, its missing parts supplied by reference TRBV5-1 and TRBJ2-2, is KAGVTQTPRYLIKTRGQQVTLSCSPISGHRSVSWYQQTPGQGLQFLFEYFSETQRNKGNFPGRFSGRQFSNSRSEMNVSTLELGDSALYLCASSLLLAGGLDTGELFFGEGSRLTVL.